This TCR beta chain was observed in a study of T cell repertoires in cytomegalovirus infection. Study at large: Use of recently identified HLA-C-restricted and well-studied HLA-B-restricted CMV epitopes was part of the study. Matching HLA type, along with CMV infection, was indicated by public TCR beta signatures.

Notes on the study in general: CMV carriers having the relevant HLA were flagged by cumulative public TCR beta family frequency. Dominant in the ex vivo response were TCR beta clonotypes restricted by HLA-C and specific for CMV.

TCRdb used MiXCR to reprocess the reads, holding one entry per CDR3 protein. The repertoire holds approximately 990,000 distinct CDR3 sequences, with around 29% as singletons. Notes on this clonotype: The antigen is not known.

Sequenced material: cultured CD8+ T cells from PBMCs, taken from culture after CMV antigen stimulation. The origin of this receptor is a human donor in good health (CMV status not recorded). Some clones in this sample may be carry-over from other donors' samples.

CDR3 sequence reads: CASSPTGTGIGGYF. The CDR3 DNA reads as TGTGCCAGCAGTCCCACCGGGACCGGGATCGGAGGGTACTTC. This rearrangement joins TRBV27 to TRBJ2-7; D possibly matches TRBD1 or TRBD2 (5 bases each). Germline lookup yields CDR1 MNHEY and CDR2 SMNVEV (reference sequence). V dropped 5 bases and J dropped 12 bases, with 23 bases sitting between them. This CDR3 region has 14 residues.